The 8 T cell receptor beta chains below come from one sample, sequenced in a study of long-term antiretroviral therapy in people with HIV. An immunoSEQ assay, version v3.0, was performed at survey level. Data came from immunoSEQ multiplex PCR; TCRdb stores just in-frame clones and leaves some out. The repertoire holds some 28,000 clones, with about 95% as singletons. The sequenced sample was unsorted PBMCs, obtained roughly 6.3 years after starting antiretroviral therapy. These receptors were collected from a man between 25 and 39 years old with HIV.

V usage is TRBV30 and J usage is TRBJ2-7; the match to TRBD2 covers 8 bases. This CDR3 contains 15 residues. The junction had 10 bases not matched to a gene; V was cut back by 4 bases and J by 2 bases. Germline CDR1 GTSNPN, CDR2 SVGIG (reference sequence). CDR3 sequence (DNA): TGTGCCTGGAATGCCCGCCGGACTAGCACCTACGAGCAGTACTTC. Translation gives CAWNARRTSTYEQYF.

This clone was recorded once. The J gene is TRBJ1-2, the V gene TRBV9; D is uncertain. The V end was cut by 4 bases, the J end by 3 bases, with 19 bases between. Per germline, CDR1 SGDLS and CDR2 YYNGEE. CDR3 length equals 16 residues. CDR3: CASSTRSTWRDYGYTF. DNA of the CDR3: TGTGCCAGCAGCACCCGGTCTACATGGCGGGACTATGGCTACACCTTC.

The V call is TRBV4-1, the J call TRBJ1-5, with no clear D. This CDR3 is 13 amino acids long. Germline V lookup: CDR1 MGHRA, CDR2 YSYEKL. V was clipped by 5 bases and J by 0 bases, with 5 bases between them. CDR3 in amino acids: CASSDRSNQPQHF. The CDR3, as DNA: TGCGCCAGCAGCGACCGTAGCAATCAGCCCCAGCATTTT.

The chain uses TRBV27 and TRBJ2-2; tentatively, D is TRBD1 (6 bases). Germline-derived CDR1 and CDR2 are MNHEY and SMNVEV (reference sequence). The ends were cut back, 2 bases at V and 0 bases at J, with 7 bases in the middle. CDR3 length equals 15 residues. CDR3 amino acids: CASSLNRANTGELFF. The CDR3 bases are TGTGCCAGCAGTTTAAACAGGGCGAACACCGGGGAGCTGTTTTTT.

This chain joins TRBV9 and TRBJ1-5; D gene unclear. Germline V lookup: CDR1 SGDLS, CDR2 YYNGEE. Trimming pared 0 bases from V and 5 bases from J, leaving 6 bases between. The CDR3 sequence is 13 residues long. The CDR3 region has the DNA TGTGCCAGCAGCGTAGGGTCCGATCAGCCCCAGCATTTT. Residues: CASSVGSDQPQHF.

The rearrangement joins TRBV9 to TRBJ2-2, with D possibly called TRBD1 or TRBD2 (5 bases each). This CDR3 contains 16 residues. V was cut by 0 bases and J by 4 bases, with 13 bases left in between. Looked up from germline, CDR1 is SGDLS and CDR2 is YYNGEE. The CDR3 region is CASSVDEGSSTGELFF. Here the CDR3 DNA reads TGTGCCAGCAGCGTAGATGAGGGGTCGAGCACCGGGGAGCTGTTTTTT.

This sequence joins TRBV19 and TRBJ1-5; unclear D gene. CDR3 length: 13 residues. Germline V gene sequence: CDR1 LNHDA, CDR2 SQIVND (reference sequence). Between the trimmed V and J ends, which lost 5 bases and 5 bases, there was a span of 10 bases. The CDR3 spells CASSYGVDQPQHF. DNA for the CDR3: TGTGCCAGTAGTTACGGGGTAGATCAGCCCCAGCATTTT. Filled out from reference TRBV19 and TRBJ1-5, the complete variable domain reads DGGITQSPKYLFRKEGQNVTLSCEQNLNHDAMYWYRQDPGQGLRLIYYSQIVNDFQKGDIAEGYSVSREKKESFPLTVTSAQKNPTAFYLCASSYGVDQPQHFGDGTRLSIL.

The V call is TRBV28, the J call TRBJ2-7, with D unclear. CDR3 size: 13 residues. The V and J ends lost 10 bases and 0 bases respectively, with 13 bases between them. CDR1 and CDR2 from the germline V gene are MDHEN and SYDVKM. CDR3 nucleotides: TGTGCCATTATGGGAAGTTTCTCCTACGAGCAGTACTTC. Amino acids: CAIMGSFSYEQYF.